Below are 15 T cell receptor beta chains sequenced from a single sample in a study of blood T cell repertoires in COVID-19. Clones were sequenced by immunoSEQ multiplex PCR, and TCRdb holds only the in-frame ones, with some missing. Of roughly 100,000 clones in the sample, 86% are singletons; the top ten hold around 20%. Material: peripheral blood. Every receptor here comes from an elderly woman with acute or convalescent COVID-19.

The chain is built from TRBV24-1 and TRBJ2-1; 9 bases agree with TRBD2. The CDR3 is 16 residues long. The trim removed 3 bases at V and 3 bases at J, leaving 5 bases unmatched. Per germline, CDR1 KGHDR and CDR2 SFDVKD. In nucleotides, the CDR3 is TGTGCCACCAGTGATCCTAGCGGGGTTCGCTACAATGAGCAGTTCTTC. It yields the protein CATSDPSGVRYNEQFF.

V usage is TRBV7-3 and J usage is TRBJ2-5; 11 nucleotides align to TRBD2. CDR3 length: 14 amino acids. Looked up from germline, CDR1 is SGHTA and CDR2 is FQGTGA. J gave up 8 bases and V 1 base, and 3 bases lay outside the gene matches. The CDR3 nucleotides are TGTGCCAGCAGCTTAAGTAGCGGGGGGGCTACCCAGTACTTC. As protein: CASSLSSGGATQYF. Complete variable domain (other parts from reference TRBV7-3 and TRBJ2-5): GAGVSQTPSNKVTEKGKYVELRCDPISGHTALYWYRQSLGQGPEFLIYFQGTGAADDSGLPNDRFFAVRPEGSVSTLKIQRTERGDSAVYLCASSLSSGGATQYFGPGTRLLVL.

The chain joins TRBV10-3 to TRBJ2-3; D perhaps matches TRBD2 (7 bases). Trimming left V 3 bases short and J 5 bases short, with 21 bases between. The CDR3 covers 17 residues. Germline CDR1 reads ENHRY; CDR2 reads SYGVKD. The CDR3 reads CAISDSPGGPAGDTQYF. The CDR3 bases are TGTGCCATCAGTGACTCTCCGGGGGGCCCCGCGGGAGATACGCAGTATTTT.

Remarks on this clone: An end of the junction differs from the germline gene, which may be a read error. The chain links TRBV5-1 to TRBJ2-4; TRBD1 aligns across 9 bases. This CDR3 comprises 15 residues. The germline V gene encodes CDR1 SGHRS and CDR2 YFSETQ. Here the CDR3 DNA reads TGCGCCAGCAGCTACCTGACAGGGGGTTCCAACATTCAGTACTTT. It yields the protein CASSYLTGGSNIQYF.

The chain carries TRBV2 and TRBJ1-5; D call uncertain. The germline V gene encodes CDR1 SNHLY and CDR2 FYNNEI. With 4 bases removed from V and 9 bases from J, the gap between germline ends came to 19 bases. The CDR3 is 15 amino acids. CDR3 sequence (DNA): TGTGCCAGCAGTGTCTTGTCACAGAGTGATCTGCCCCAGCATTTT. It translates to CASSVLSQSDLPQHF.

The CDR3 DNA reads as TGTGCCAGCAGCTTGGCCTTCGAGCGGGGGGCAGGTACAGATACGCAGTATTTT. Its protein product is CASSLAFERGAGTDTQYF. The V call is TRBV5-6, the J call TRBJ2-3, with 9 bases that match TRBD2. The V gene end was trimmed by 0 bases and the J gene end by 3 bases; junction bases not matched to a gene: 11. Germline values: CDR1 SGHDT, CDR2 YYEEEE. The CDR3 covers 18 residues.

This clone occurred once. CDR3 nucleotides: TGTGCCAGCAGCTTAGGAGGGGGACGGGTCTACGAGCAGTACTTC. This encodes CASSLGGGRVYEQYF. The gene calls are TRBV7-6 and TRBJ2-7; a weak D match, TRBD1 (6 bases). Germline loops: CDR1 SGHVS, CDR2 FNYEAQ. The CDR3 is 15 amino acids. Between the trimmed V and J ends, which lost 1 base and 3 bases, there was a span of 13 bases.

The chain joins TRBV10-2 to TRBJ2-7; the D gene is possibly TRBD1 (6 bases). Germline V gene lookup returns CDR1 WSHSY and CDR2 SAAADI. Trimming pared 7 bases from V and 2 bases from J, leaving 15 bases between. This CDR3 is built from 14 residues. As DNA, the CDR3 is TGCGCCAGCACCCCTAGAGGGGGAGCCTACGAGCAGTACTTC. Its protein is CASTPRGGAYEQYF.

This chain's CDR3 is CASSGTAFYNSPLHF. For the CDR3, the DNA is TGTGCCAGCTCCGGGACAGCCTTTTATAATTCACCCCTCCACTTT. The chain joins TRBV6-5 to TRBJ1-6; 7 bases map to TRBD1. Germline trimming cut 8 bases from V and 4 bases from J; bases unmatched to any gene: 8. From germline, CDR1 is MNHEY and CDR2 SVGAGI. The CDR3 totals 15 residues.

The chain combines TRBV28 with TRBJ2-7, with TRBD1 matching over 11 bases. The CDR3 is 14 amino acids. Germline loops: CDR1 MDHEN, CDR2 SYDVKM. V dropped 1 base and J dropped 12; count of bases not matched to a gene: 8. DNA of the CDR3: TGTGCCAGCAGTTTATTACTTGGGACAGGGGGGCCGTACTTC. It translates to CASSLLLGTGGPYF.

This clone is a singleton in its sample. The V and J genes are TRBV5-6 and TRBJ2-7; perhaps TRBD1 as D (6 bases). Between the trimmed V and J ends, which lost 4 bases and 0 bases, there was a span of 11 bases. Germline CDR1 is SGHDT and CDR2 is YYEEEE. There are 14 residues in the CDR3. CDR3 coding DNA: TGTGCCAGCAGCATACGGACAGTCTCCTACGAGCAGTACTTC. Protein product: CASSIRTVSYEQYF.

This clone was observed once. V and J are TRBV4-1 and TRBJ2-1, with TRBD2 matching 9 bases. The CDR3 is 16 residues long. The junction had 10 bases not matched to a gene; V was cut back by 0 bases and J by 10 bases. The germline V gene encodes CDR1 MGHRA and CDR2 YSYEKL. The CDR3: CASSQDTGGGAREQFF. CDR3 coding DNA: TGCGCCAGCAGCCAAGATACAGGCGGGGGGGCCAGGGAGCAGTTCTTC.

This chain joins TRBV5-1 and TRBJ1-1; D might be TRBD1 (6 bases). V was pared by 4 bases and J by 0 bases, with 10 bases between. The germline gives CDR1 SGHRS, CDR2 YFSETQ. The CDR3 extends over 14 amino acids. The CDR3 sequence is CASSTGTMNTEAFF. DNA of the CDR3: TGCGCCAGCAGCACAGGGACCATGAACACTGAAGCTTTCTTT. Full variable domain (missing parts from reference TRBV5-1 and TRBJ1-1): KAGVTQTPRYLIKTRGQQVTLSCSPISGHRSVSWYQQTPGQGLQFLFEYFSETQRNKGNFPGRFSGRQFSNSRSEMNVSTLELGDSALYLCASSTGTMNTEAFFGQGTRLTVV.

The chain is built from TRBV7-2 and TRBJ2-1; D remains unclear. CDR1 SGHTA and CDR2 FQGNSA come from the germline V gene. Trimming pared 5 bases from V and 6 bases from J, leaving 17 bases between. The CDR3 consists of 15 residues. The CDR3: CASSTHWSPTNEQFF. As DNA, the CDR3 is TGTGCCAGCAGCACCCACTGGAGCCCCACCAATGAGCAGTTCTTC.

The V gene is TRBV15, the J gene TRBJ2-1; 8 nucleotides agree with TRBD2. With V trimmed by 0 bases and J by 6 bases, 7 bases remained unmatched. This CDR3 contains 16 residues. Germline-derived CDR1 and CDR2 are LNHNV and YYDKDF (reference sequence). CDR3 DNA: TGTGCCACCAGCAGAGATCGGGGGGGGCCTGGCAATGAGCAGTTCTTC. Its protein product is CATSRDRGGPGNEQFF.